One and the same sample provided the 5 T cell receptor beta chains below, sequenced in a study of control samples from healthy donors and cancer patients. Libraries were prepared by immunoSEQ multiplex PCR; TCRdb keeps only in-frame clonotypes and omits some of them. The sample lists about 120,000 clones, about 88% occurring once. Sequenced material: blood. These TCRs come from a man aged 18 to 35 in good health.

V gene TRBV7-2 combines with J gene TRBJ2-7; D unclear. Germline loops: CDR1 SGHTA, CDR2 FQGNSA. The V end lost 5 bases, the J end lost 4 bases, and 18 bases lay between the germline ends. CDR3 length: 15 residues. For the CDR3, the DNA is TGTGCCAGCAGCCAGTCGACCGACCGACCTTACGAGCAGTACTTC. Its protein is CASSQSTDRPYEQYF.

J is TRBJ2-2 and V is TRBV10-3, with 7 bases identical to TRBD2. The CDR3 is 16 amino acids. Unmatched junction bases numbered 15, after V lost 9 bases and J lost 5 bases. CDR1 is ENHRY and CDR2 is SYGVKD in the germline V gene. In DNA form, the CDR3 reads TGTGCCATTTCAAGGACGACTAGCTTGAATACCGGGGAGCTGTTTTTT. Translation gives CAISRTTSLNTGELFF.

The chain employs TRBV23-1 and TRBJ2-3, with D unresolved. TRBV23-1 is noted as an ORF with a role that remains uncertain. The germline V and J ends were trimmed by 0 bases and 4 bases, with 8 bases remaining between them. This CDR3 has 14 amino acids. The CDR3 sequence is CASSQSFRSDTQYF. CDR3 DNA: TGCGCCAGCAGTCAATCTTTTAGATCAGATACGCAGTATTTT.

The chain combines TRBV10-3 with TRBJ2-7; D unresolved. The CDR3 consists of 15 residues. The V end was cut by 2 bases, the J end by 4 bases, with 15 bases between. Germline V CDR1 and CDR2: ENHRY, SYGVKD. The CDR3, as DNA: TGTGCCATCAGTGAGAATCGGGCGCCCGGATACGAGCAGTACTTC. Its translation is CAISENRAPGYEQYF.

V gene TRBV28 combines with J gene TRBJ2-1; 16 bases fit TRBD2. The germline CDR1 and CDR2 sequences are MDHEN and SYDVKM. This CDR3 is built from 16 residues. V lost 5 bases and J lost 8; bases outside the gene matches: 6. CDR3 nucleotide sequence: TGTGCCAGCAGTCCGGGACTAGCGGGAGGGGCGTATGAGCAGTTCTTC. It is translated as CASSPGLAGGAYEQFF.